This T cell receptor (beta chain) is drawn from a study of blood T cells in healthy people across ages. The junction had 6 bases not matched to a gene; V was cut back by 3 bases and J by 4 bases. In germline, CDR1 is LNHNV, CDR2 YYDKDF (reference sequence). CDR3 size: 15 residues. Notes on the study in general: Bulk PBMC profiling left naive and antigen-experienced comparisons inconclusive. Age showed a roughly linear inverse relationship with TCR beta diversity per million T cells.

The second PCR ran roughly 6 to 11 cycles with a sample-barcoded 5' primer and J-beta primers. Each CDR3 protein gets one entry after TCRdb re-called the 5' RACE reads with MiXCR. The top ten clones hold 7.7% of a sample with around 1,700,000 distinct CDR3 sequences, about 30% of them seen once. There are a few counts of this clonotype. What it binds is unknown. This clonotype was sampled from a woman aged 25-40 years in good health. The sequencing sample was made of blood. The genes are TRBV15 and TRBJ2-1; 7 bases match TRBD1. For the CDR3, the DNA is TGTGCCACCAGCAGTACAGGGGCGGGTTACAATGAGCAGTTCTTC. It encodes CATSSTGAGYNEQFF.